These 8 T cell receptor beta chains were all obtained from the same sample, sequenced in a study of Graves' ophthalmopathy and Graves' hyperthyroidism. RNA transcripts yielded amplified TCR beta CDR3 regions. RT-PCR with HTBI primers came first, then second-round multiplex PCR. TCRdb processed the multiplex PCR reads anew with MiXCR; each CDR3 protein has one entry. The table records approximately 480,000 distinct CDR3 sequences, around an eighth of them present only once. The sequencing sample was made of blood. All receptors derive from a woman aged 25 to 45 with Graves' ophthalmopathy.

This clonotype was seen at least ten times. V usage is TRBV29-1 and J usage is TRBJ2-7, with 9 bases that match TRBD1. The CDR3 length is 13 residues. The germline V gene has CDR1 SQVTM and CDR2 ANQGSEA. The V and J ends lost 5 bases and 3 bases, in that order; junction bases with no gene match: 5. The CDR3 DNA reads as TGCAGCGTTAGGACAGGGGACAGCTACGAGCAGTACTTC. This sequence encodes CSVRTGDSYEQYF.

This clonotype has a count of ten or more. The V and J genes are TRBV6-5 and TRBJ2-7; D is unclear. The germline CDR1 and CDR2 sequences are MNHEY and SVGAGI. The CDR3 loop spans 13 amino acids. The V and J ends lost 2 bases and 6 bases respectively, with 11 bases between them. CDR3 sequence (DNA): TGTGCCAGCAGTTACGGTGGGGTTAGCGAGCAGTACTTC. It yields the protein CASSYGGVSEQYF.

This clonotype was seen ten or more times. The rearrangement uses TRBV4-1 and TRBJ2-6; D is undetermined. CDR1 and CDR2 (germline): MGHRA, YSYEKL. The CDR3 is made up of 17 amino acids. V gave up 3 bases and J gave up 2 bases, with 14 bases separating them. CDR3 residues: CASSQGQATTGANVLTF. The DNA of the CDR3 is TGCGCCAGCAGCCAGGGTCAGGCTACTACTGGGGCCAACGTCCTGACTTTC.

There are many counts of this clonotype. The rearrangement uses TRBV20-1 and TRBJ1-5, with no clear D. This CDR3 comprises 14 residues. Trimming removed 1 base from V and 4 bases from J, with 11 bases in between. CDR1 is DFQATT, CDR2 SNEGSKA, per germline (reference sequence). CDR3 sequence reads: CSARGVNRNQPQHF. CDR3 bases: TGCAGTGCTAGAGGGGTGAATAGGAATCAGCCCCAGCATTTT.

This clonotype has a count of ten or more. The gene calls are TRBV12-3 or TRBV12-4 and TRBJ2-2, with D uncertain. The CDR3 runs to 14 residues. V was trimmed by 3 bases and J by 6 bases, leaving 11 bases between them. CDR3 loop: CASSFNSRAGELFF. The CDR3 coding sequence is TGTGCCAGCAGTTTTAACAGTCGAGCCGGGGAGCTGTTTTTT.

This clonotype was detected ten times or more. The rearrangement links TRBV7-8 to TRBJ2-2, with D maybe TRBD2 (6 bases). Trimming took off 4 bases at V and 0 bases at J, with 12 bases between the two ends. CDR1 SGHVS and CDR2 FQNEAQ come from the germline V gene. This CDR3 region has 16 residues. The CDR3 region has the DNA TGTGCCAGCAGCTCCAGTGGGGGGACGAACACCGGGGAGCTGTTTTTT. Encoded protein: CASSSSGGTNTGELFF.

This clonotype was found a few times. This chain joins TRBV27 and TRBJ2-4; 12 nucleotides line up with TRBD2. The CDR3 is 19 amino acids. Per the germline V gene, CDR1 is MNHEY and CDR2 is SMNVEV (reference sequence). V lost 4 bases and J lost 0; bases outside the gene matches: 10. This chain's CDR3 is CASSSIPTSGGLAKNIQYF. The CDR3 nucleotides read TGTGCCAGCAGTTCGATACCGACTAGCGGGGGACTAGCCAAAAACATTCAGTACTTC.

The table lists this clonotype with a count of one. The J gene is TRBJ2-7, the V gene TRBV12-3 or TRBV12-4; D unclear. V lost 5 bases to trimming and J lost 6 bases, with 17 bases between them. The CDR3 is 14 amino acids. The CDR3 coding sequence is TGTGCCAGCAGTCAAGACCCGGCAATCCCCGAGCAGTACTTC. As protein: CASSQDPAIPEQYF.